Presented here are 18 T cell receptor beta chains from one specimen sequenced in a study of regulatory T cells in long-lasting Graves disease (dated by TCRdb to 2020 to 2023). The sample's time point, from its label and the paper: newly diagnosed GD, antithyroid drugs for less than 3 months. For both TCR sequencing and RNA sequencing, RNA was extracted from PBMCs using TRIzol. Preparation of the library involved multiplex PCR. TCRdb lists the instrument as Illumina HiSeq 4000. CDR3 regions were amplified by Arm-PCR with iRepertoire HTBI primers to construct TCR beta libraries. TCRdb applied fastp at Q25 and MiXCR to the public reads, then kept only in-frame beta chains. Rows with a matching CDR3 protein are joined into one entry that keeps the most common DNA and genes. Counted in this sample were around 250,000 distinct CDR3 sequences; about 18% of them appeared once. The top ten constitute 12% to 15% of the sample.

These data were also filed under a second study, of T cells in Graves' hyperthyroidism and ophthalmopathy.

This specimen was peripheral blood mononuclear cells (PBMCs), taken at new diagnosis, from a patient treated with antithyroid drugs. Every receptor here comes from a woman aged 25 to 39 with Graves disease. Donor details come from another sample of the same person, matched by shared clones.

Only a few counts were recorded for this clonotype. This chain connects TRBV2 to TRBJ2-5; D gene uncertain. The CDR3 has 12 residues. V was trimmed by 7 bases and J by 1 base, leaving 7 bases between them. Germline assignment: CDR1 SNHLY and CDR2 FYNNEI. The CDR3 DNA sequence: TGTGCCAGCAAGGGCGGCCAAGAGACCCAGTACTTC. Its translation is CASKGGQETQYF.

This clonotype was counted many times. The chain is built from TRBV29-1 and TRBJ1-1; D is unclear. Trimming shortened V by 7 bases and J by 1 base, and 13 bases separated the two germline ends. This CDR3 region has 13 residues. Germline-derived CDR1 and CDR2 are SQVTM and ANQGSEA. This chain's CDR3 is CSATRGGNTEAFF. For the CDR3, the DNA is TGCAGCGCAACCCGGGGTGGGAACACTGAAGCTTTCTTT.

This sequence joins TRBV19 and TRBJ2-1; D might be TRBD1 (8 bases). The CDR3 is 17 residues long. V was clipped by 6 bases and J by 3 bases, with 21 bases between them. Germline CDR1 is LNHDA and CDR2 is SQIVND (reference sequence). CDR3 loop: CASRRQGASGDYNEQFF. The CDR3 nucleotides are TGTGCCAGTAGGAGGCAGGGGGCTAGCGGAGACTACAATGAGCAGTTCTTC.

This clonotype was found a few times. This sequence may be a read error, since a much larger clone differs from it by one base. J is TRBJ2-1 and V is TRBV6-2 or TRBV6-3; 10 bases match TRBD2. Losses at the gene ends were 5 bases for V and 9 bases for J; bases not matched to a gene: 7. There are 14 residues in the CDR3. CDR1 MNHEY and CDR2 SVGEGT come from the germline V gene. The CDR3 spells CASSPAGGPSEQFF. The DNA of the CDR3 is TGTGCCAGCAGTCCAGCGGGGGGGCCTAGTGAGCAGTTCTTC.

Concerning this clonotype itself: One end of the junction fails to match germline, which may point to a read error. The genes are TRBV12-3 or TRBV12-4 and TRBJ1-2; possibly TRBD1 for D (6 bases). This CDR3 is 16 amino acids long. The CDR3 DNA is TGTGCCAGCACTCCCCTGTTACAGGGACCCAACTATGGCTGCACCTTC. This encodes CASTPLLQGPNYGCTF.

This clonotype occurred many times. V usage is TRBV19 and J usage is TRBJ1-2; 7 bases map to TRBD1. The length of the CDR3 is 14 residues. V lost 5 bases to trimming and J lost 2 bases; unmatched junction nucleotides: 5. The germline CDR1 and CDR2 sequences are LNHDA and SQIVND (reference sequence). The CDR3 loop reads CASSDRELNYGYTF. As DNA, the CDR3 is TGTGCCAGTAGTGACAGGGAGTTGAACTATGGCTACACCTTC. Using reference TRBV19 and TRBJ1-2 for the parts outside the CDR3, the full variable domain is DGGITQSPKYLFRKEGQNVTLSCEQNLNHDAMYWYRQDPGQGLRLIYYSQIVNDFQKGDIAEGYSVSREKKESFPLTVTSAQKNPTAFYLCASSDRELNYGYTFGSGTRLTVV.

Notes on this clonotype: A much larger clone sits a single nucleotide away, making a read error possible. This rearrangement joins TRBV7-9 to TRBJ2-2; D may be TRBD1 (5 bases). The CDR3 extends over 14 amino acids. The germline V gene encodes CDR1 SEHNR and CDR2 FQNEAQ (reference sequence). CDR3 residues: CASNLVIRAGELFF. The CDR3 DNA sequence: TGTGCCAGCAACTTAGTGATCAGGGCCGGGGAGCTGTTTTTT.

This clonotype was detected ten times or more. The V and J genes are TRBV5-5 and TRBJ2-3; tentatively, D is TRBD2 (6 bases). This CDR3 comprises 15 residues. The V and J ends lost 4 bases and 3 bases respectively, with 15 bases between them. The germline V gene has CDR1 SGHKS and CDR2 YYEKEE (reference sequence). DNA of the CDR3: TGTGCCAGCAGCACAACCTCGGGGGAGACAGATACGCAGTATTTT. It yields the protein CASSTTSGETDTQYF.

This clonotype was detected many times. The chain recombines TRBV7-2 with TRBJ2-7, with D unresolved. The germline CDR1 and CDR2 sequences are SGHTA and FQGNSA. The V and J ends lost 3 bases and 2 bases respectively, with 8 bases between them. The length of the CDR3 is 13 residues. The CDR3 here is CASSFRPAYEQYF. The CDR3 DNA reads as TGTGCCAGCAGCTTCCGACCGGCCTACGAGCAGTACTTC.

Written as DNA, the CDR3 is TGTGCCAGCAGCGGACAGAGTGATGAAGCTTTCTTT. This gives the protein CASSGQSDEAFF. This chain uses TRBV7-3 with TRBJ1-1, with D perhaps TRBD1 (6 bases). Looked up from germline, CDR1 is SGHTA and CDR2 is FQGTGA. The CDR3 runs to 12 residues. V was trimmed by 5 bases and J by 7 bases, leaving 11 bases between them.

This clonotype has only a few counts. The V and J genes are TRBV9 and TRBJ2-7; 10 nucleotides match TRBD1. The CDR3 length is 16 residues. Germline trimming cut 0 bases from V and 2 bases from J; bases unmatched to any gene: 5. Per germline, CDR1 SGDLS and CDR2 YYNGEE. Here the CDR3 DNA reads TGTGCCAGCAGCGTAGGGGCCGGGACAGGGGCCTACGAGCAGTACTTC. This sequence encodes CASSVGAGTGAYEQYF.

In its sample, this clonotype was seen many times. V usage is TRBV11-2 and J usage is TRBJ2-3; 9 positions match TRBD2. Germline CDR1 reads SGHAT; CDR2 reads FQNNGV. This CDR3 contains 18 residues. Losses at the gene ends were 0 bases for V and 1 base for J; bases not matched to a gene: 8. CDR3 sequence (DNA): TGTGCCAGCAGCTTAGATGGGCGGGCTAGCGGGGGCACAGATACGCAGTATTTT. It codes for CASSLDGRASGGTDTQYF.

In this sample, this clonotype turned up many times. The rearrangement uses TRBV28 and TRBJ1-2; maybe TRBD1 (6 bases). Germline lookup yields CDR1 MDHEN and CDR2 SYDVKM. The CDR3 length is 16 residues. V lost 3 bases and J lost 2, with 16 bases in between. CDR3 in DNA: TGTGCCAGCAGTTTTCCCGCTATACAGGGAAACTATGGCTACACCTTC. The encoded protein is CASSFPAIQGNYGYTF.

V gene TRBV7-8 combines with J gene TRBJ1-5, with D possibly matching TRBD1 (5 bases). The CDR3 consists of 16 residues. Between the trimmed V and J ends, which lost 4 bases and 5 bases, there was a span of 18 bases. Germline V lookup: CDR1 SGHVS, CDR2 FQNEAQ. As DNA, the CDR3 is TGTGCCAGCAGCTCGGGGACCCTGGGCTCGTATCAGCCCCAGCATTTT. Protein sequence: CASSSGTLGSYQPQHF. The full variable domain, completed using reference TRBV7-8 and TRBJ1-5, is GAGVSQSPRYKVAKRGQDVALRCDPISGHVSLFWYQQALGQGPEFLTYFQNEAQLDKSGLPSDRFFAERPEGSVSTLKIQRTQQEDSAVYLCASSSGTLGSYQPQHFGDGTRLSIL.

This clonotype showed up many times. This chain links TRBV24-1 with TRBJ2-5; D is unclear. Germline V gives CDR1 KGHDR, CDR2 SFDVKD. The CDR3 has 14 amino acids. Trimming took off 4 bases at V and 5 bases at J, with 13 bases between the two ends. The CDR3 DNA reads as TGTGCCACCAGTGAGGACGGAACTCGGGAGACCCAGTACTTC. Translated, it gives CATSEDGTRETQYF.

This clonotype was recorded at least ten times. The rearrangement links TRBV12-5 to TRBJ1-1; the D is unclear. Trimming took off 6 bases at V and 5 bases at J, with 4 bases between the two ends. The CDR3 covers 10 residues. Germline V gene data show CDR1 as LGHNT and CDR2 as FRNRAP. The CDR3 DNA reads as TGTGCTAGTGGACAAACTGAAGCTTTCTTT. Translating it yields CASGQTEAFF.

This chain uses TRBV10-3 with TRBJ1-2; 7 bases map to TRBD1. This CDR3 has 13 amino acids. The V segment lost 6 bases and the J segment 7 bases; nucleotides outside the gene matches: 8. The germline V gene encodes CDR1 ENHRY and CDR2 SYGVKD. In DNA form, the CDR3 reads TGTGCCATCAGCGGGACAGCAGGCTTTGGCTACACCTTC. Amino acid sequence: CAISGTAGFGYTF.

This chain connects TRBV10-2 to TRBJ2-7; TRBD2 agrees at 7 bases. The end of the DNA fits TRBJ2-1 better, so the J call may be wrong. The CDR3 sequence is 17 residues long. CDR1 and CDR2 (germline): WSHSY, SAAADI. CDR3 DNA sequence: TGCGCCAGCAGTATAAGCGGGAAGGTTCTAGGCTACAATGAGCAGTTCTTC. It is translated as CASSISGKVLGYNEQFF.